Listed below are T cell receptor beta chains from one sample, sequenced in a study of blood T cell repertoires in COVID-19. Using immunoSEQ multiplex PCR, the repertoire was profiled, and TCRdb retains in-frame clones only, with some absent. The sample lists around 210,000 clones, 70% to 90% occurring once. Sequencing used peripheral blood. These TCRs come from a young man with active or convalescent COVID-19. The CDR3 runs from the conserved cysteine through the conserved F or W. Each record gives: J gene, D gene, V gene, CDR3 DNA, CDR3 protein. D genes are given only for firm matches.

J gene: TRBJ1-1; D gene: -; V gene: TRBV13; CDR3 DNA: TGTGCCAGCAGCGCCCGTGGAGGGAACACTGAAGCTTTCTTT; CDR3 protein: CASSARGGNTEAFF
J gene: TRBJ2-1; D gene: -; V gene: TRBV4-2; CDR3 DNA: TGTGCCAGCAGCCCCGCCGTCCCTAGTTTGGCAAAGTACAATGAGCAGTTCTTC; CDR3 protein: CASSPAVPSLAKYNEQFF
J gene: TRBJ2-4; D gene: -; V gene: TRBV19; CDR3 DNA: TGTGCCAGTAGTATAGTTGGGACACCGTTCACAGTCCAAAACATTCAGTACTTC; CDR3 protein: CASSIVGTPFTVQNIQYF
J gene: TRBJ1-4; D gene: -; V gene: TRBV14; CDR3 DNA: TGTGCCAGCAGCCAAGATCCCAGAAGAAATGAAAAACTGTTTTTT; CDR3 protein: CASSQDPRRNEKLFF
J gene: TRBJ2-7; D gene: -; V gene: TRBV4-3; CDR3 DNA: TGCGCCAGCAGCCAGGAACGGGGGTACGAGCAGTACTTC; CDR3 protein: CASSQERGYEQYF
J gene: TRBJ2-7; D gene: -; V gene: TRBV5-8; CDR3 DNA: TGTGCCAGCAGCTTCAAAGACAGGAGAGTCTACGAGCAGTACTTC; CDR3 protein: CASSFKDRRVYEQYF
J gene: TRBJ2-7; D gene: -; V gene: TRBV5-6; CDR3 DNA: TGTGCCAGCAGCTTGGATGGGGGGGCTAACTACGAGCAGTACTTC; CDR3 protein: CASSLDGGANYEQYF
J gene: TRBJ1-2; D gene: TRBD1; V gene: TRBV28; CDR3 DNA: TGTGCCAGCAGTTTTCCCTCTGGACAGGCGAACTATGGCTACACCTTC; CDR3 protein: CASSFPSGQANYGYTF
J gene: TRBJ1-1; D gene: -; V gene: TRBV18; CDR3 DNA: TGTGCCAGCTCGCCGATTCGGGGGAACACTGAAGCTTTCTTT; CDR3 protein: CASSPIRGNTEAFF
J gene: TRBJ2-1; D gene: TRBD2; V gene: TRBV7-3; CDR3 DNA: TGTGCCAGCAGCTTAAACGCCGGGAGGGGCGTTGGGAATGAGCAGTTCTTC; CDR3 protein: CASSLNAGRGVGNEQFF
J gene: TRBJ2-2; D gene: TRBD2; V gene: TRBV6-4; CDR3 DNA: TGTGCCAGCAGTGACGCCCCTTCCGGGGCTAGCGGGAGTAGGACCGGGGAGCTGTTTTTT; CDR3 protein: CASSDAPSGASGSRTGELFF
J gene: TRBJ1-2; D gene: TRBD1; V gene: TRBV10-3; CDR3 DNA: TGTGCCATCAGCGGGACAGGGCGGAACTATGGCTACACCTTC; CDR3 protein: CAISGTGRNYGYTF
J gene: TRBJ2-7; D gene: TRBD2; V gene: TRBV7-3; CDR3 DNA: TGTGCCAGCAGCTTAAAACTAGCGGGATCCTTATCTCCCTACGAGCAGTACTTC; CDR3 protein: CASSLKLAGSLSPYEQYF
J gene: TRBJ2-1; D gene: TRBD1; V gene: TRBV19; CDR3 DNA: TGTGCCAGTAGGGACAGGGTCCTTCCCTACAATGAGCAGTTCTTC; CDR3 protein: CASRDRVLPYNEQFF
J gene: TRBJ1-4; D gene: -; V gene: TRBV11-1; CDR3 DNA: TGTGCCAGCAGCTTGAGTGGCGAGGCGGGTGAAAAACTGTTTTTT; CDR3 protein: CASSLSGEAGEKLFF
J gene: TRBJ2-3; D gene: TRBD2; V gene: TRBV7-9; CDR3 DNA: TGTGCCAGCAGCTCCGAGGGGAGGGCCTTGGATACGCAGTATTTT; CDR3 protein: CASSSEGRALDTQYF